This T cell receptor (beta chain) was captured by sequencing in a study of T cells in Graves' hyperthyroidism and ophthalmopathy. Study in general: Peripheral blood was drawn at first diagnosis, prior to all treatment. Study results and limitations: From stable hyperthyroidism, ophthalmopathy was set apart by a 13 V-J model.

Stability of Graves' hyperthyroidism was defined as absent ophthalmopathy progression within 18 months. Uncontrolled infection, other autoimmune disease, pregnancy and lactation each barred patients from inclusion. Per the germline V gene, CDR1 is SGHNT and CDR2 is YENEEA. The CDR3 spans 16 residues. V lost 0 bases to trimming and J lost 2 bases, with 13 bases between them. This clonotype has a handful of counts. Its specificity is unknown. Using RNA transcripts as the source, TCR beta CDR3 regions were amplified. HTBI primers drove first-round RT-PCR of the TCR CDR3. MiXCR, run by TCRdb on the multiplex PCR reads, gives a single entry per CDR3 protein. The sample lists approximately 400,000 distinct CDR3 sequences, approximately 25% occurring once.

The sample was blood. The chain employs TRBV11-3 and TRBJ2-5; possible D gene TRBD2, 5 bases. This TCR came from a man in his fifties with Graves' hyperthyroidism. The CDR3 bases are TGTGCCAGCAGCTTAGAAATACTAGTCGGGCAAGAGACCCAGTACTTC. Amino acid sequence: CASSLEILVGQETQYF.